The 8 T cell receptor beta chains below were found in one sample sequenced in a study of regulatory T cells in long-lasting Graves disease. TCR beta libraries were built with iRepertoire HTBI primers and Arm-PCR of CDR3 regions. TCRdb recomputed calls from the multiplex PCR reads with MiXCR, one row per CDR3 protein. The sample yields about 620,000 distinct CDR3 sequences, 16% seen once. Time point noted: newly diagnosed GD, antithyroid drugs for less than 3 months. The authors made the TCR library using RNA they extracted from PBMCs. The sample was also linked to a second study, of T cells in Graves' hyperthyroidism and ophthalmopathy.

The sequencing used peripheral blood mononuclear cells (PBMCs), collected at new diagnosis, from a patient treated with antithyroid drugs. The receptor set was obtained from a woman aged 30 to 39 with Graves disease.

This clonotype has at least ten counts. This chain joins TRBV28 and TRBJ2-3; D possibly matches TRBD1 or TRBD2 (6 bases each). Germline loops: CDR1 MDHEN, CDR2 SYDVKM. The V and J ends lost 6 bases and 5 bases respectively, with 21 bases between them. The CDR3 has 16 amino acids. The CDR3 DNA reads TGTGCCAGCAGCACGGAAAGGGGGAGGTTTAGAGATACGCAGTATTTT. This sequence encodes CASSTERGRFRDTQYF.

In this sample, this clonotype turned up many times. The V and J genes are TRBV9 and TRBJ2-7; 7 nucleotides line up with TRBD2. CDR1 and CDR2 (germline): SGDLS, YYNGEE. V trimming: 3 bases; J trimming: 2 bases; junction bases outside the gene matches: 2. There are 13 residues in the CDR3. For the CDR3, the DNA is TGTGCCAGCAGCGCAAGCGGGACCTACGAGCAGTACTTC. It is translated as CASSASGTYEQYF.

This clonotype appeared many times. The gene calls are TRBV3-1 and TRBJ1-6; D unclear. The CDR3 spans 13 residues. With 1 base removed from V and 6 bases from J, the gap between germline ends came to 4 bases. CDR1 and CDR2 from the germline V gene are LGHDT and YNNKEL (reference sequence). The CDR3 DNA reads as TGTGCCAGCAGCCAAGGCCCTAATTCACCCCTCCACTTT. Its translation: CASSQGPNSPLHF. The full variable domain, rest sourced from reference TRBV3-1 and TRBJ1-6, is DTAVSQTPKYLVTQMGNDKSIKCEQNLGHDTMYWYKQDSKKFLKIMFSYNNKELIINETVPNRFSPKSPDKAHLNLHINSLELGDSAVYFCASSQGPNSPLHFGNGTRLTVT.

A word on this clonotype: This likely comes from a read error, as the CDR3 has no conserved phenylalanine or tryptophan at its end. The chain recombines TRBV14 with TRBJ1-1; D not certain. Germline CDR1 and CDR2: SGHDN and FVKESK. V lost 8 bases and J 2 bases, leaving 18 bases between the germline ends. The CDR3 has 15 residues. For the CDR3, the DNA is TGTGCCAGCTCGCGGCAGACAAATATTAACACTGAAGCTTTCCTT. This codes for CASSRQTNINTEAFL.

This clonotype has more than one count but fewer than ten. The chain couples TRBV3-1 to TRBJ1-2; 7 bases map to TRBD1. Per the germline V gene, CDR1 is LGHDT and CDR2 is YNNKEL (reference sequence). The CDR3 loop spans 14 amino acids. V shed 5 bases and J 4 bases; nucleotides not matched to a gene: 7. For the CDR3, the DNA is TGTGCCAGCAGCGTTCACGACAGGGTCTATGGCTACACCTTC. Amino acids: CASSVHDRVYGYTF. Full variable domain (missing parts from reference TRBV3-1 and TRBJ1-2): DTAVSQTPKYLVTQMGNDKSIKCEQNLGHDTMYWYKQDSKKFLKIMFSYNNKELIINETVPNRFSPKSPDKAHLNLHINSLELGDSAVYFCASSVHDRVYGYTFGSGTRLTVV.

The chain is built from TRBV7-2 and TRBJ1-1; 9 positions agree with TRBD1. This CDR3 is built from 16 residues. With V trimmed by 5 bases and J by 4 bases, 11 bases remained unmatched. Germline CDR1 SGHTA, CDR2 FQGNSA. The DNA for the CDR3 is TGTGCCAGCAGCCTTGGACAGGGGCTCCGGGGCACTGAAGCTTTCTTT. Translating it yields CASSLGQGLRGTEAFF.

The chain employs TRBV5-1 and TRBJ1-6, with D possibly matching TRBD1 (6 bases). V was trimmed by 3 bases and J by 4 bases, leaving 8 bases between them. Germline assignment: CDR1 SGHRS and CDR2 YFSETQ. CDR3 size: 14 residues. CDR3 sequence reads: CASSYTGYNSPLHF. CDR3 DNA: TGCGCCAGCAGCTACACAGGGTATAATTCACCCCTCCACTTT. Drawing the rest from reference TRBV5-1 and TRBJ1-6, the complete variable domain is KAGVTQTPRYLIKTRGQQVTLSCSPISGHRSVSWYQQTPGQGLQFLFEYFSETQRNKGNFPGRFSGRQFSNSRSEMNVSTLELGDSALYLCASSYTGYNSPLHFGNGTRLTVT.

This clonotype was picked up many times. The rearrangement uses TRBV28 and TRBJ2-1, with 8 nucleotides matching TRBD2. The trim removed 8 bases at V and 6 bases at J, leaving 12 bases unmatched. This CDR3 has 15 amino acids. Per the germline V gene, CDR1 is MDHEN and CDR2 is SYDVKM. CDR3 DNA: TGTGCCAGCGGGCTTACCCCAGGACTAGCCAATGAGCAGTTCTTC. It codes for CASGLTPGLANEQFF.